The clone carrying this T cell receptor (beta chain) was seen a few times. Its matching antigen is unknown. V was shortened by 1 base and J by 7 bases, with 7 bases between the two germline ends. Germline CDR1 reads SGHTA; CDR2 reads FQGNSA. The CDR3 spans 12 residues. These data belong to a study of blood T cells in healthy people across ages. Study at large: Template switching captured about one barcoded beta molecule per two T cells.

Together with a sample-barcoded 5' primer, a J-beta primer mix was included in a second PCR lasting about 6 to 12 cycles. In TCRdb, the 5' RACE reads were re-called with MiXCR into one record per CDR3 protein. This sample yields fewer than 1.5 million distinct CDR3 sequences, of which around two fifths are seen a single time; roughly 7.9% belongs to the top ten. Whole-study results and caveats: Possibly confounding the expanded clonotype changes was the fact that donor CMV status was unknown.

The origin of this receptor is a woman under 30 in good health. Sample: blood. The V and J genes are TRBV7-2 and TRBJ1-2; D is unresolved. The CDR3 DNA is TGTGCCAGCAGCTTAGTGGGGAGTGGCTACACCTTC. It encodes CASSLVGSGYTF.